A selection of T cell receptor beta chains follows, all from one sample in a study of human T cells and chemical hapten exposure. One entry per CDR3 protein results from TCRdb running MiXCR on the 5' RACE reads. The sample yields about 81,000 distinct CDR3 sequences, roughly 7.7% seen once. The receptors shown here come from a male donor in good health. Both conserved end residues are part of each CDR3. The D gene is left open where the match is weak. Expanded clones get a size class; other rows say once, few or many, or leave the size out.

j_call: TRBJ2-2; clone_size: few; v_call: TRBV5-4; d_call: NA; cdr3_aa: CASSSHQTGNTGELFF; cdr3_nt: TGTGCCAGCAGCTCACATCAGACAGGGAACACCGGGGAGCTGTTTTTT
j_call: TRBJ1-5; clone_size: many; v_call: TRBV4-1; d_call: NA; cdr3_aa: CASSQGQGMGNQPQHF; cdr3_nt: TGCGCCAGCAGCCAAGGCCAGGGTATGGGCAATCAGCCCCAGCATTTT
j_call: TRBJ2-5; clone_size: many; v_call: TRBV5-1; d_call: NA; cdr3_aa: CASSFQGGSGTQYF; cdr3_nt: TGCGCCAGCAGTTTCCAGGGGGGGTCTGGGACCCAGTACTTC
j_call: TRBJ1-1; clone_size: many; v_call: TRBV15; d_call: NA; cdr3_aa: CATSRDSLGAKQNTEAFF; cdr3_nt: TGTGCCACCAGCAGAGACTCATTGGGGGCAAAACAGAACACTGAAGCTTTCTTT
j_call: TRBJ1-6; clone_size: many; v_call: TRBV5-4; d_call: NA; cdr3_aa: CASSSGTAFNSPLHF; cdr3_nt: TGTGCCAGCAGCAGCGGGACGGCGTTTAATTCACCCCTCCACTTT
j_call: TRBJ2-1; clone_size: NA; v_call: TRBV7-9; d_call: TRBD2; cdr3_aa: CASTQAASGPSYNEQFF; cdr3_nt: TGTGCCAGCACCCAGGCGGCTAGCGGTCCCTCCTACAATGAGCAGTTCTTC
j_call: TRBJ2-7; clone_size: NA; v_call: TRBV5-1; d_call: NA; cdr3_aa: CASSLDSSEEQYF; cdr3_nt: TGCGCCAGCAGCTTGGACAGTTCGGAGGAGCAGTACTTC
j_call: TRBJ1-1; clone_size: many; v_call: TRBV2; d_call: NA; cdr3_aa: CASSSDTNTEAFF; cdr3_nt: TGTGCCAGCAGTTCGGACACAAACACTGAAGCTTTCTTT
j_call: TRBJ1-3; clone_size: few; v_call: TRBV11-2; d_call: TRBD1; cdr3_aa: CASSPQTGQGQRVSGNTIYF; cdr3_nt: TGTGCCAGCAGCCCACAAACCGGACAGGGCCAAAGAGTCTCTGGAAACACCATATATTTT
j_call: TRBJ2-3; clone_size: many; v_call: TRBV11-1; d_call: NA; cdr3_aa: CASSFRDQDTQYF; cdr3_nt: TGTGCCAGCAGCTTTAGAGACCAAGATACGCAGTATTTT
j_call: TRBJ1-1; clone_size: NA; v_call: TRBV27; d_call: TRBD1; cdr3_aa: CASSSPTGVVTEAFF; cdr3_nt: TGTGCCAGCAGTTCCCCGACAGGGGTCGTCACTGAAGCTTTCTTT
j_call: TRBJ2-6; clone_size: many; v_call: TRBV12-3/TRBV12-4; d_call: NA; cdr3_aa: CASRSNLGHSGANVLTF; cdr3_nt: TGTGCCAGCAGATCCAATCTTGGGCACTCTGGGGCCAACGTCCTGACTTTC
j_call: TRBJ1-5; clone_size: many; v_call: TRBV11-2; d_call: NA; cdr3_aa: CASSLGQHSNQPQHF; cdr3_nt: TGTGCCAGCAGCTTAGGGCAGCATAGCAATCAGCCCCAGCATTTT
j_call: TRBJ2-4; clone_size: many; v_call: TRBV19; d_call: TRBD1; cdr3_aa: CASSVRTGGDWTKNIQYF; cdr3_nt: TGTGCCAGTAGTGTCCGTACAGGGGGCGATTGGACCAAAAACATTCAGTACTTC
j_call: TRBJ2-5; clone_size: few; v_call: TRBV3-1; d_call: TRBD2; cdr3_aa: CASSQNGLAAETQYF; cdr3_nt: TGTGCCAGCAGCCAGAACGGACTAGCAGCAGAGACCCAGTACTTC
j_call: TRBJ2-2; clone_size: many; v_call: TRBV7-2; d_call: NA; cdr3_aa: CASSLPGPGAGELFF; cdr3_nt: TGTGCCAGCAGCTTACCGGGCCCAGGGGCTGGGGAGCTGTTTTTT
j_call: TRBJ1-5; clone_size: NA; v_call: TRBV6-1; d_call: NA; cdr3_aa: CASIFREGFQPQHF; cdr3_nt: TGTGCCAGCATCTTCCGGGAGGGGTTTCAGCCCCAGCATTTT
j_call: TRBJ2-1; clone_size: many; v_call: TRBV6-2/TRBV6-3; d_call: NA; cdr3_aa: CASSYGGALNEQFF; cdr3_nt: TGTGCCAGCAGTTACGGAGGGGCCCTGAATGAGCAGTTCTTC
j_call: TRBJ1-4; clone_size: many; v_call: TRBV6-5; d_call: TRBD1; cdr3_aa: CASSRTGVNEKLFF; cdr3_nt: TGTGCCAGCAGTCGAACAGGGGTTAATGAAAAACTGTTTTTT
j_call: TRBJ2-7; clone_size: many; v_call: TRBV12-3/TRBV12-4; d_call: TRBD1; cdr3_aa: CASRPGTGGMEQYF; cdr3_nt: TGTGCCAGCAGGCCCGGGACAGGGGGAATGGAGCAGTACTTC
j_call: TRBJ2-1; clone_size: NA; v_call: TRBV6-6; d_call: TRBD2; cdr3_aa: CASSAAGVNPEQFF; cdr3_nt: TGTGCCAGCAGCGCGGCGGGAGTGAATCCTGAGCAGTTCTTC
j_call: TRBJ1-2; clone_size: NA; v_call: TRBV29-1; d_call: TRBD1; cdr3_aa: CSVEAGDRQGYGYTF; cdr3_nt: TGCAGCGTTGAAGCCGGGGACAGGCAGGGTTATGGCTACACCTTC
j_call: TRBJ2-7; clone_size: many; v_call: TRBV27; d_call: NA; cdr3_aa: CASRPAGKGEQYF; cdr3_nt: TGTGCCAGCCGGCCCGCGGGGAAAGGCGAGCAGTACTTC
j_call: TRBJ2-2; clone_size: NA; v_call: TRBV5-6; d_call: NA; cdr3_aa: CASRPTRLNTGELFF; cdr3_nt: TGTGCCAGCAGACCGACGAGATTGAACACCGGGGAGCTGTTTTTT
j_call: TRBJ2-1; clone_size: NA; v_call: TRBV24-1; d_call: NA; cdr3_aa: CATSDPTAPYNEQFF; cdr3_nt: TGTGCCACCAGTGATCCGACAGCCCCCTACAATGAGCAGTTCTTC
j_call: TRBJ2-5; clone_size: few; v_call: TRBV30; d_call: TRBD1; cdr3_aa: CAWLGTGGRETQYF; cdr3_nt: TGTGCCTGGCTGGGGACAGGGGGCCGAGAGACCCAGTACTTC
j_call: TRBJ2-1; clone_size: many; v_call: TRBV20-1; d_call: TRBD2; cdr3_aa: CSASRRTSALDEQFF; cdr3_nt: TGCAGTGCTAGCCGAAGAACTAGCGCCCTTGATGAGCAGTTCTTC
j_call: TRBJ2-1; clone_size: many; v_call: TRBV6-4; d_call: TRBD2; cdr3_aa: CASSISGGSYNEQFF; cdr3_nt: TGTGCCAGCAGTATCAGCGGGGGGTCCTACAATGAGCAGTTCTTC
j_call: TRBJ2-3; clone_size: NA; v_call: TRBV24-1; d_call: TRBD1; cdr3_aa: CATSGGTGGDTDTQYF; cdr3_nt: TGTGCCACCAGTGGAGGGACAGGGGGGGACACAGATACGCAGTATTTT
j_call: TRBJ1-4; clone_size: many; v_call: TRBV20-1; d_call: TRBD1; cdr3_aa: CSARDIRGRDEKLFF; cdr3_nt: TGCAGTGCTAGAGATATAAGGGGGCGCGATGAAAAACTGTTTTTT
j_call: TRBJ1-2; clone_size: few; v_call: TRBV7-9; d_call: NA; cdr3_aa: CASSWVGEYDPDGYGYTF; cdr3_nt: TGTGCCAGCAGCTGGGTGGGGGAGTACGATCCCGACGGCTATGGCTACACCTTC
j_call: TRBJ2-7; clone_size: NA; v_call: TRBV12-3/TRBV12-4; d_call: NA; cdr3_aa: CASSFVSGSYEQYF; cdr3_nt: TGTGCCAGCAGTTTTGTTAGCGGCTCCTACGAGCAGTACTTC
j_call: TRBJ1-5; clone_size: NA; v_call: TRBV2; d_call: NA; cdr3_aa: CASSLLGGRNQPQHF; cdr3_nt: TGTGCCAGCAGCTTGCTTGGGGGGCGGAATCAGCCCCAGCATTTT
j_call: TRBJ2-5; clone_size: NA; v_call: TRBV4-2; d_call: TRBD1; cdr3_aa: CASSQAPTGGETQYF; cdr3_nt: TGTGCCAGCAGCCAAGCCCCGACAGGGGGAGAGACCCAGTACTTC
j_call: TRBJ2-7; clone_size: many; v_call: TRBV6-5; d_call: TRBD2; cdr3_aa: CASSYLAGGPREQYF; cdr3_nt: TGTGCCAGCAGTTACCTAGCGGGAGGACCCAGGGAGCAGTACTTC
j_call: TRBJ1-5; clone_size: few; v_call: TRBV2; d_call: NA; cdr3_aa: CASTYAGQPQHF; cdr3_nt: TGTGCCAGCACTTACGCCGGTCAGCCCCAGCATTTT
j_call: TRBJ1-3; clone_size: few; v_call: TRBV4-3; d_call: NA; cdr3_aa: CASSQDHSGGGNTIYF; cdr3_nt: TGCGCCAGCAGCCAAGATCATTCAGGCGGGGGGAACACCATATATTTT
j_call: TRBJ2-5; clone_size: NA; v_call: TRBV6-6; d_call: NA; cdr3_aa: CASSPRTPSGTQYF; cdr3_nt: TGTGCCAGCAGTCCTAGGACTCCTTCAGGGACCCAGTACTTC
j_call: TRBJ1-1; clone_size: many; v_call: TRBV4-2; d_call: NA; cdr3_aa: CASSHPTSSGPEAFF; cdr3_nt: TGTGCCAGCAGCCATCCGACATCCTCAGGACCTGAAGCTTTCTTT
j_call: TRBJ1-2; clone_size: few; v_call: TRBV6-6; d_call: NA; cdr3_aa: CASRPGPGNANYGYTF; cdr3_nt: TGTGCCAGCAGACCAGGTCCGGGGAATGCTAACTATGGCTACACCTTC
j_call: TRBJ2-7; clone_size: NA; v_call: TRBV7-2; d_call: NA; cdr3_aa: CASSIRDTYEQYF; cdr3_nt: TGTGCCAGCAGCATCCGGGACACATACGAGCAGTACTTC
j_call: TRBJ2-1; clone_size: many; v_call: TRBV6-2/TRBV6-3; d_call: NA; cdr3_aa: CASRRPYNEQFF; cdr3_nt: TGTGCCAGCAGGCGTCCATACAATGAGCAGTTCTTC
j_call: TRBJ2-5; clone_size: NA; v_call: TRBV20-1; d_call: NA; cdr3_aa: CSATGLGKTQYF; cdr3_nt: TGCAGTGCTACCGGGCTCGGAAAGACCCAGTACTTC
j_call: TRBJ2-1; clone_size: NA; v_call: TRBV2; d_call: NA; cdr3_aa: CASTQPGTEEQFF; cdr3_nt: TGTGCCAGCACCCAGCCAGGGACTGAGGAGCAGTTCTTC
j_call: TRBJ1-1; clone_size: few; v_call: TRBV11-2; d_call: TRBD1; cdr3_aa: CASSTRDRGRPNTEAFF; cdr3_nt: TGTGCCAGCAGCACCCGGGACAGGGGCCGCCCGAACACTGAAGCTTTCTTT
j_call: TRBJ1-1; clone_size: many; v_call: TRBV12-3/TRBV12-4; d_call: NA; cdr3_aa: CASSLEGLNTEAFF; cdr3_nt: TGTGCCAGCAGCCTGGAAGGATTGAACACTGAAGCTTTCTTT